The 26 T cell receptor beta chains listed next were all sequenced from one sample in a study of CD8+ T cells in alopecia areata. In each case, RNA was isolated and then reverse transcribed into cDNA as the sequencing template. TCRdb keeps only in-frame clones here, not all; method: immunoSEQ multiplex PCR. The data show fewer than 250,000 clones, with approximately 40% seen just once and over 2.5% held by the top ten. The treatment was: oral pan-JAK inhibitor, 5-10 mg twice daily. The sample consisted of CD4+ T cells sorted from blood, taken at roughly week 36, from a patient treated with tofacitinib. The receptor set was obtained from a human donor with alopecia areata.

The chain uses TRBV5-1 and TRBJ2-3, with TRBD1 identical over 7 bases. Germline V gene data show CDR1 as SGHRS and CDR2 as YFSETQ. The CDR3 contains 14 residues. With 4 bases clipped from V and 1 base from J, the junction kept 3 bases outside the gene matches. This CDR3 is CASSPTGGTDTQYF. The DNA of the CDR3 is TGCGCCAGCAGCCCAACAGGGGGCACAGATACGCAGTATTTT.

V is TRBV30 and J is TRBJ1-4, with 9 bases identical to TRBD1. Germline V gene lookup returns CDR1 GTSNPN and CDR2 SVGIG (reference sequence). V lost 4 bases to trimming and J lost 8 bases; unmatched junction nucleotides: 14. The length of the CDR3 is 16 residues. The DNA of the CDR3 is TGTGCCTGGAACCCACCCTCGGGGACAGGGCTCGAAAAACTGTTTTTT. Translating it yields CAWNPPSGTGLEKLFF.

This chain uses TRBV30 with TRBJ2-7; TRBD2 agrees at 8 bases. The end of the DNA is better explained by TRBJ2-5, so the J call may be wrong. The CDR3 runs to 14 residues. The germline gives CDR1 GTSNPN, CDR2 SVGIG (reference sequence). CDR3 nucleotides: TGTGCCTGGAGATTAGCGGGAACGGGGGAGACCCAGTACTTC. This gives the protein CAWRLAGTGETQYF.

The V call is TRBV15, the J call TRBJ1-1; possible D gene TRBD1, 5 bases. The V end was cut by 5 bases, the J end by 4 bases, with 17 bases between. The length of the CDR3 is 15 residues. CDR1 is LNHNV, CDR2 YYDKDF, per germline (reference sequence). The CDR3 nucleotides read TGTGCCACCAGCGTAAGACAGCGCGGGGTCACTGAAGCTTTCTTT. It encodes CATSVRQRGVTEAFF.

The CDR3 is CASSLEGNEQFF. CDR3 DNA sequence: TGTGCCAGCAGTTTAGAGGGAAATGAGCAGTTCTTC. V is TRBV28 and J is TRBJ2-1, with a weak D call TRBD2 (5 bases). V was clipped by 2 bases and J by 7 bases, with 6 bases between them. The CDR3 extends over 12 amino acids. Germline CDR1 reads MDHEN; CDR2 reads SYDVKM. Drawing the rest from reference TRBV28 and TRBJ2-1, the complete variable domain is DVKVTQSSRYLVKRTGEKVFLECVQDMDHENMFWYRQDPGLGLRLIYFSYDVKMKEKGDIPEGYSVSREKKERFSLILESASTNQTSMYLCASSLEGNEQFFGPGTRLTVL.

At least ten counts were recorded for this clone. V is TRBV30 and J is TRBJ2-3; 9 nucleotides align to TRBD1. V dropped 2 bases and J dropped 6; count of bases not matched to a gene: 6. CDR3 length equals 14 residues. In germline, CDR1 is GTSNPN, CDR2 SVGIG (reference sequence). The CDR3 spells CAWSKDRGGDTQYF. The CDR3 bases are TGTGCCTGGAGTAAGGACAGGGGCGGCGATACGCAGTATTTT.

The chain links TRBV7-8 to TRBJ2-3; 7 bases match TRBD2. The CDR3 spans 14 residues. The germline gives CDR1 SGHVS, CDR2 FQNEAQ. J lost 2 bases, V lost 2 bases, and 1 base had no gene match. In nucleotides, the CDR3 is TGTGCCAGCAGCTTAAGCGGGGTCACAGATACGCAGTATTTT. Translated: CASSLSGVTDTQYF. Full variable domain (remainder filled in from reference TRBV7-8 and TRBJ2-3): GAGVSQSPRYKVAKRGQDVALRCDPISGHVSLFWYQQALGQGPEFLTYFQNEAQLDKSGLPSDRFFAERPEGSVSTLKIQRTQQEDSAVYLCASSLSGVTDTQYFGPGTRLTVL.

The rearrangement links TRBV27 to TRBJ2-7, with 12 bases fitting TRBD2. This CDR3 has 15 amino acids. Looked up from germline, CDR1 is MNHEY and CDR2 is SMNVEV (reference sequence). After removal of 6 bases from V and 2 bases from J, the junction contained 5 bases not matched to a gene. As DNA, the CDR3 is TGTGCCAGCAGGGACAGACTAGCGGGAGCCTACGAGCAGTACTTC. Encoded protein: CASRDRLAGAYEQYF.

V usage is TRBV5-1 and J usage is TRBJ2-1, with 11 bases lining up with TRBD2. V was clipped by 0 bases and J by 7 bases; unmatched bases: 6. The CDR3 consists of 16 residues. Per the germline V gene, CDR1 is SGHRS and CDR2 is YFSETQ. Here the CDR3 reads CASSLAPSGRTNEQFF. The DNA for the CDR3 is TGCGCCAGCAGCTTGGCCCCTAGCGGGAGGACGAATGAGCAGTTCTTC.

The genes are TRBV30 and TRBJ1-1; D is uncertain. Germline-derived CDR1 and CDR2 are GTSNPN and SVGIG (reference sequence). Trimming shortened V by 5 bases and J by 4 bases, and 11 bases separated the two germline ends. There are 12 residues in the CDR3. The CDR3: CAWCRLSTEAFF. Written as DNA, the CDR3 is TGTGCCTGGTGTCGGTTGTCCACTGAAGCTTTCTTT.

This clone has a handful of counts. This CDR3 is also generated by other DNA sequences in the sample. The chain carries TRBV7-2 and TRBJ2-1; possibly TRBD2 for D (6 bases). The CDR3 is 13 residues long. V shed 2 bases and J shed 7 bases, with 9 bases lying between them. Germline V lookup: CDR1 SGHTA, CDR2 FQGNSA. CDR3 sequence (DNA): TGTGCCAGCAGCTTATCCCGGGGGAATGAGCAGTTCTTC. Translating gives CASSLSRGNEQFF.

This clone showed up just a few times. CDR3 sequence (DNA): TGCGCCAGCAGTCAATCAGTCTGGGAGACCCAATTCTCTGGGGCCAACGTCCTGACTTTC. It yields the protein CASSQSVWETQFSGANVLTF. The genes are TRBV23-1 and TRBJ2-6; a weak D match, TRBD2 (5 bases). TRBV23-1 is noted as an ORF with a role that remains uncertain. V lost 0 bases, J lost 0 bases, and 18 bases lay in between. The CDR3 totals 20 residues.

V is TRBV30 and J is TRBJ2-1; D is uncertain. V shed 0 bases and J shed 3 bases, with 9 bases lying between them. Per the germline V gene, CDR1 is GTSNPN and CDR2 is SVGIG (reference sequence). This CDR3 has 14 residues. CDR3 nucleotide sequence: TGTGCCTGGAGTGTAAGCAGGTTCTACAATGAGCAGTTCTTC. This codes for CAWSVSRFYNEQFF. The entire variable domain, with the rest obtained from reference TRBV30 and TRBJ2-1, is as follows: SQTIHQWPATLVQPVGSPLSLECTVEGTSNPNLYWYRQAAGRGLQLLFYSVGIGQISSEVPQNLSASRPQDRQFILSSKKLLLSDSGFYLCAWSVSRFYNEQFFGPGTRLTVL.

This clone came up a few times. This sample also contains other DNA sequences that code for the same CDR3. This chain links TRBV15 with TRBJ2-2; no clear D. CDR3 size: 16 residues. V was pared by 1 base and J by 5 bases, with 14 bases between. CDR1 and CDR2 from the germline V gene are LNHNV and YYDKDF (reference sequence). The CDR3 region is CATSRAGGKETGELFF. The CDR3 DNA reads as TGTGCCACCAGCAGAGCTGGTGGGAAAGAGACCGGGGAGCTGTTTTTT.

The rearrangement uses TRBV29-1 and TRBJ2-3; 14 bases are shared with TRBD2. J gave up 1 base and V 7 bases, and 4 bases lay outside the gene matches. CDR3 length: 15 amino acids. CDR1 and CDR2 from the germline V gene are SQVTM and ANQGSEA. The CDR3 reads CSARLAGGRTDTQYF. The CDR3 DNA reads TGCAGCGCTAGACTAGCGGGAGGGCGCACAGATACGCAGTATTTT.

The chain has TRBV7-2 and TRBJ2-5, with a tentative D call TRBD2 (5 bases). Germline V lookup: CDR1 SGHTA, CDR2 FQGNSA. Trimming pared 5 bases from V and 6 bases from J, leaving 16 bases between. The CDR3 extends over 14 amino acids. DNA for the CDR3: TGTGCCAGCAGCCTAGAGAGTCTAGCCCAGACCCAGTACTTC. Protein sequence: CASSLESLAQTQYF. Using reference TRBV7-2 and TRBJ2-5 for the parts outside the CDR3, the full variable domain is GAGVSQSPSNKVTEKGKDVELRCDPISGHTALYWYRQSLGQGLEFLIYFQGNSAPDKSGLPSDRFSAERTGGSVSTLTIQRTQQEDSAVYLCASSLESLAQTQYFGPGTRLLVL.

This chain joins TRBV20-1 and TRBJ2-5; D not resolved. V was shortened by 0 bases and J by 5 bases, with 4 bases between the two germline ends. CDR1 and CDR2 from the germline V gene are DFQATT and SNEGSKA (reference sequence). This CDR3 is built from 11 residues. CDR3 DNA: TGCAGTGCTAGAGATTTCGAGACCCAGTACTTC. This translates into CSARDFETQYF.

The chain is built from TRBV11-2 and TRBJ1-2; D possibly corresponds to TRBD1 (5 bases). Trimming removed 1 base at V and 8 bases at J, with 11 bases between. Germline CDR1 and CDR2: SGHAT and FQNNGV. The CDR3 spans 13 residues. CDR3 residues: CASSLGGVGGYTF. DNA of the CDR3: TGTGCCAGCAGCTTAGGAGGGGTAGGAGGCTACACCTTC.

The rearrangement links TRBV7-2 to TRBJ2-1; tentatively, D is TRBD2 (6 bases). CDR3 length: 14 amino acids. Germline V CDR1 and CDR2: SGHTA, FQGNSA. Trimming cost V 0 bases and J 4 bases, with 7 bases left between them. CDR3 nucleotide sequence: TGTGCCAGCAGCTTAGCGGGGGGTTACAATGAGCAGTTCTTC. It is translated as CASSLAGGYNEQFF.

The gene calls are TRBV28 and TRBJ2-6; the match to TRBD1 covers 8 bases. The J segment lost 3 bases and the V segment lost 10 bases, leaving 8 bases of the junction unmatched. The CDR3 contains 15 residues. Germline loops: CDR1 MDHEN, CDR2 SYDVKM. The chain's CDR3 is CATGTGIYGANVLTF. The CDR3 nucleotides are TGTGCCACCGGGACAGGCATCTATGGGGCCAACGTCCTGACTTTC.

This chain joins TRBV6-5 and TRBJ2-1; D is unclear. Trimming took 6 bases from V and 4 from J, leaving 10 bases between them. The CDR3 is 13 amino acids. In germline, CDR1 is MNHEY, CDR2 SVGAGI. CDR3 DNA sequence: TGTGCCAGCAGGCCCCGGGCTTACAATGAGCAGTTCTTC. Translation gives CASRPRAYNEQFF.

This clone was detected once. Within the sample, other DNA sequences also encode this same CDR3. The V and J genes are TRBV7-2 and TRBJ1-5; the D is unclear. The CDR3 contains 12 residues. Germline V gene sequence: CDR1 SGHTA, CDR2 FQGNSA. The V gene lost 4 bases and the J gene lost 4 bases, with 5 bases spanning the gap. The CDR3 sequence is CASSSPNQPQHF. The DNA of the CDR3 is TGTGCCAGCAGCTCCCCGAATCAGCCCCAGCATTTT.

This sequence joins TRBV30 and TRBJ1-5; the match to TRBD1 covers 8 bases. Trimming removed 2 bases from V and 8 bases from J; junction bases left unmatched: 11. This CDR3 spans 15 amino acids. In germline, CDR1 is GTSNPN, CDR2 SVGIG (reference sequence). Written as DNA, the CDR3 is TGTGCCTGGAGTACCCTCCAGGGGGCTAGCGAGCCCCAGCATTTT. The encoded protein is CAWSTLQGASEPQHF. The full variable domain, its missing parts supplied by reference TRBV30 and TRBJ1-5, is SQTIHQWPATLVQPVGSPLSLECTVEGTSNPNLYWYRQAAGRGLQLLFYSVGIGQISSEVPQNLSASRPQDRQFILSSKKLLLSDSGFYLCAWSTLQGASEPQHFGDGTRLSIL.

V and J are TRBV9 and TRBJ2-3; 10 positions agree with TRBD2. Trimming removed 0 bases from V and 2 bases from J; junction bases left unmatched: 6. Germline V gene lookup returns CDR1 SGDLS and CDR2 YYNGEE. The length of the CDR3 is 17 residues. CDR3 loop: CASSVGVTSGNTDTQYF. The CDR3 DNA reads as TGTGCCAGCAGCGTAGGGGTTACTAGCGGGAACACAGATACGCAGTATTTT.

Comments on this clone: At one boundary the junction diverges from the germline segment, which might be a read error. The V and J genes are TRBV15 and TRBJ2-1; D may match TRBD1 or TRBD2 (5 bases each). CDR1 and CDR2 (germline): LNHNV, YYDKDF (reference sequence). The CDR3 has 12 residues. CDR3 loop: CATSTQDTRGVF. CDR3 in DNA: TGTGCCACCAGCACCCAGGACACCCGAGGGGTCTTC.

Only a few counts were recorded for this clone. This chain joins TRBV7-9 and TRBJ1-1; 7 nucleotides align to TRBD1. The V segment lost 5 bases and the J segment 0 bases; nucleotides outside the gene matches: 9. This CDR3 is 16 amino acids long. Germline V gene data show CDR1 as SEHNR and CDR2 as FQNEAQ (reference sequence). Written as DNA, the CDR3 is TGTGCCAGCAGCCTCGGGACAGACTTTCTGAACACTGAAGCTTTCTTT. As protein: CASSLGTDFLNTEAFF.